The rows below give T cell receptor beta chains drawn from one sample of a study of PD-1 blockade in classical Hodgkin lymphoma. Produced via immunoSEQ multiplex PCR; TCRdb's table is partial and in-frame only. Of tens of thousands of clones in the sample, about four fifths are singletons; the top ten hold around 20%. This material consisted of peripheral blood mononuclear cells (PBMCs), taken before the fourth cycle of nivolumab. The source is a human donor with classical Hodgkin lymphoma. Both conserved end residues are part of each CDR3. A D gene is named only where the DNA matches it firmly. The size field is filled for only some rows; it gives once, few, many or a size class.

cdr3_nt | cdr3_aa | clone_size | j_call | d_call | v_call
TGTGCCAGCAGCTTAGCGAAGCAGGGCTCCCCCGGGGAGCTGTTTTTT | CASSLAKQGSPGELFF | NA | TRBJ2-2 | NA | TRBV7-9
TGTGCCAGCCGGGACAGTAATCAGCCCCAGCATTTT | CASRDSNQPQHF | NA | TRBJ1-5 | TRBD1 | TRBV28
TGTGCCAGCAGCCAAGACCGAGCCACAGATACGCAGTATTTT | CASSQDRATDTQYF | NA | TRBJ2-3 | NA | TRBV4-2
TGCGCCAGCAGCATCCGTACGGGATCGGGGAGCCCTAACTATGGCTACACCTTC | CASSIRTGSGSPNYGYTF | NA | TRBJ1-2 | NA | TRBV5-1
TGTGCCAGCAGCAGCTGGGGGGAGGGGACCTACGAGCAGTACTTC | CASSSWGEGTYEQYF | NA | TRBJ2-7 | TRBD2 | TRBV6-5
TGCGCCAGCAGCCAAGAGTGGCCAGGGGCTCGGGGCTACACCTTC | CASSQEWPGARGYTF | NA | TRBJ1-2 | NA | TRBV4-3
TGTGCCAGCAGACCGCACGGGGACACTGAAGCTTTCTTT | CASRPHGDTEAFF | NA | TRBJ1-1 | NA | TRBV6-5
TGTGCCAGCAGCCAAGTCTTCCGGGGAACGCAGTATTTT | CASSQVFRGTQYF | NA | TRBJ2-3 | NA | TRBV14
TGTGCCAGCAGCTTGTTTCAGGGCTATGGCTACACCTTC | CASSLFQGYGYTF | once | TRBJ1-2 | NA | TRBV5-4
TGTGCCAGCAGCTTACGTGACAGGGGGGCGGTCGACTACACCTTC | CASSLRDRGAVDYTF | NA | TRBJ1-2 | TRBD1 | TRBV7-2
TGTGCCAGCAGTTTATCAGGGGGACAGGGGGCGCAGAGGTATGGCTACACCTTC | CASSLSGGQGAQRYGYTF | NA | TRBJ1-2 | TRBD1 | TRBV27
TGTGCCAGCAGCGGACAAAACAGCTACGAGCAGTACTTC | CASSGQNSYEQYF | NA | TRBJ2-7 | NA | TRBV9
TGTGCCAGCAGTTACGGAGGATCTGGAAACACCATATATTTT | CASSYGGSGNTIYF | NA | TRBJ1-3 | NA | TRBV6-5
TGTGCCAGCAGATTACGCTCTAGCGGGCCCTACGAGCAGTACTTC | CASRLRSSGPYEQYF | NA | TRBJ2-7 | TRBD2 | TRBV27
TGTGCCAGCAGGACGGGTATTGGGAACACCGGGGAGCTGTTTTTT | CASRTGIGNTGELFF | NA | TRBJ2-2 | NA | TRBV6-5
TGTGCCAGCAGCTTGTCAGGAATCGTGGGCTACACCTTC | CASSLSGIVGYTF | once | TRBJ1-2 | NA | TRBV5-6
TGTGCCTATAGGGATTCCTATAATTCACCCCTCCACTTT | CAYRDSYNSPLHF | once | TRBJ1-6 | NA | TRBV30
TGTGCCAGCACCTACGCAGACGGGCTCGGCACCGGGGAGCTGTTTTTT | CASTYADGLGTGELFF | NA | TRBJ2-2 | NA | TRBV27
TGTGCCAGCAGTGAGTTCCGGGGGATGAAGGAAAAACTGTTTTTT | CASSEFRGMKEKLFF | NA | TRBJ1-4 | NA | TRBV28
TGTGCCAGCAGCTTGGGTGGCAGATCTAACTATGGCTACACCTTC | CASSLGGRSNYGYTF | NA | TRBJ1-2 | NA | TRBV7-3
TGTGCCAGCAGCTTAGTTTGGAACACTGAAGCTTTCTTT | CASSLVWNTEAFF | NA | TRBJ1-1 | NA | TRBV7-3
TGTGCCAGCAGCGCCTTACAGGGGAAGAACACTGAAGCTTTCTTT | CASSALQGKNTEAFF | NA | TRBJ1-1 | TRBD1 | TRBV7-7
TGTGCCAGTAGCCCTACCGGACAGGGGGGCGAGACCCAGTACTTC | CASSPTGQGGETQYF | NA | TRBJ2-5 | TRBD1 | TRBV19
TGTGCCAGCAGTTCTGCAAGGAGCGCAGCGGGGGGGCCTAGGGGAGAGCAGTTCTTC | CASSSARSAAGGPRGEQFF | once | TRBJ2-1 | TRBD2 | TRBV27
TGTGCTAGTGGTTTGGGGGACACTCTCTGGCGGGGCACTGAAGCTTTCTTT | CASGLGDTLWRGTEAFF | NA | TRBJ1-1 | NA | TRBV12-5
TGTGCCAGCAGCTTATATAGCGGGGGAGAGACCCAGTACTTC | CASSLYSGGETQYF | NA | TRBJ2-5 | TRBD2 | TRBV7-2
TGTGCCAGCAGTCGGACCTCGCCAGATACGCAGTATTTT | CASSRTSPDTQYF | NA | TRBJ2-3 | NA | TRBV6-1